Shown below are 21 T cell receptor beta chains from a single sample sequenced in a study of beta chain features in type 1 diabetes. Isolated RNA was reverse transcribed in full, so expressed TCRB transcripts were sequenced. Generated by immunoSEQ multiplex PCR, the TCRdb table keeps only in-frame clones and is missing some. Altogether 390,000 or so clones are present, 11% to 15% being singletons, with the ten largest covering around 0.035%. Specimen: naive CD4+ T cells from blood. The receptors shown here come from a man aged 25-40 years in good health.

This clone turned up a few times. The V call is TRBV2, the J call TRBJ1-2; D is unresolved. The CDR3 has 14 residues. Trimming removed 6 bases at V and 5 bases at J, with 16 bases between. Per germline, CDR1 SNHLY and CDR2 FYNNEI. Here the CDR3 DNA reads TGTGCCAGCAGCGCAGGTCACCTGGATTATGGCTACACCTTC. This translates into CASSAGHLDYGYTF.

This clone was observed at least ten times. V usage is TRBV7-9 and J usage is TRBJ1-1; no definite D call. CDR1 and CDR2 (germline): SEHNR, FQNEAQ (reference sequence). V dropped 5 bases and J dropped 8 bases, with 12 bases sitting between them. The CDR3 contains 12 residues. The CDR3 reads CASSRVSPEAFF. CDR3 in DNA: TGTGCCAGCAGCCGAGTATCCCCCGAAGCTTTCTTT.

The gene calls are TRBV21-1 and TRBJ2-3; TRBD2, the D gene given by the table, was not confirmed from the DNA. TRBV21-1 is termed a pseudogene. The CDR3 is 15 residues long. The CDR3 region is CASISGRPPTDTQYF. Written as DNA, the CDR3 is TGTGCCAGCATTAGCGGGAGGCCGCCCACAGATACGCAGTATTTT.

V gene TRBV9 combines with J gene TRBJ1-2; 10 bases are a match to TRBD1. The CDR3 covers 18 residues. The germline V gene encodes CDR1 SGDLS and CDR2 YYNGEE. The V and J ends lost 2 bases and 0 bases, in that order; junction bases with no gene match: 10. CDR3 nucleotide sequence: TGTGCCAGCAGCGTCCCCCGCGGGACAGGGGTGACTAACTATGGCTACACCTTC. Translating gives CASSVPRGTGVTNYGYTF. Combining the CDR3 with reference TRBV9 and TRBJ1-2 gives the whole variable domain DSGVTQTPKHLITATGQRVTLRCSPRSGDLSVYWYQQSLDQGLQFLIQYYNGEERAKGNILERFSAQQFPDLHSELNLSSLELGDSALYFCASSVPRGTGVTNYGYTFGSGTRLTVV.

This sequence joins TRBV29-1 and TRBJ2-1; 7 bases are shared with TRBD1. The ends lost 4 bases at V and 6 bases at J; junction bases unmatched: 18. This CDR3 has 17 amino acids. Germline loops: CDR1 SQVTM, CDR2 ANQGSEA. CDR3 nucleotides: TGCAGCGTTGGAATGAGACAGGGTTTGTCGGGATTCAATGAGCAGTTCTTC. The encoded protein is CSVGMRQGLSGFNEQFF.

This chain links TRBV29-1 with TRBJ2-1; D ambiguous. Germline assignment: CDR1 SQVTM and CDR2 ANQGSEA. V lost 3 bases and J lost 10, with 19 bases in between. The CDR3 spans 14 residues. CDR3 DNA: TGCAGCGTTGAGGGTGGGCTTGCCGTTATGGAGCAGTTCTTC. Residues: CSVEGGLAVMEQFF.

J is TRBJ2-5 and V is TRBV29-1; the D is unclear. The CDR3 totals 13 residues. V was clipped by 3 bases and J by 5 bases, with 13 bases between them. Germline CDR1 and CDR2: SQVTM and ANQGSEA. CDR3 in amino acids: CSVEAAPWETQYF. The CDR3 nucleotides read TGCAGCGTTGAGGCCGCCCCGTGGGAGACCCAGTACTTC. The complete variable domain, with remaining parts taken from reference TRBV29-1 and TRBJ2-5, reads SAVISQKPSRDICQRGTSLTIQCQVDSQVTMMFWYRQQPGQSLTLIATANQGSEATYESGFVIDKFPISRPNLTFSTLTVSNMSPEDSSIYLCSVEAAPWETQYFGPGTRLLVL.

This chain connects TRBV14 to TRBJ2-3, with TRBD2 matching 8 bases. The V gene's germline CDR1 is SGHDN and CDR2 FVKESK. With V trimmed by 4 bases and J by 8 bases, 5 bases remained unmatched. The CDR3 spans 13 residues. CDR3 sequence reads: CASSPDLAGTQYF. The CDR3, as DNA: TGTGCCAGCAGCCCCGATCTAGCGGGTACGCAGTATTTT.

This clone was seen only a few times. This chain uses TRBV4-1 with TRBJ1-4; D uncertain. With 1 base removed from V and 2 bases from J, the gap between germline ends came to 8 bases. The germline V gene has CDR1 MGHRA and CDR2 YSYEKL. CDR3 length: 15 residues. The DNA of the CDR3 is TGCGCCAGCAGCCAAGCTCCCGGCACTAATGAAAAACTGTTTTTT. Translated: CASSQAPGTNEKLFF.

As DNA, the CDR3 is TGTGCCAGCAGTTACTCGTACCGGTTAGCCAAAAACATTCAGTACTTC. This translates into CASSYSYRLAKNIQYF. The J gene is TRBJ2-4, the V gene TRBV6-5; D remains ambiguous. Germline V lookup: CDR1 MNHEY, CDR2 SVGAGI. This CDR3 has 16 amino acids. Trimming took off 0 bases at V and 0 bases at J, with 9 bases between the two ends.

This clone has more than one count but fewer than ten. J is TRBJ1-2 and V is TRBV10-3; 9 positions match TRBD1. CDR3 size: 16 residues. CDR1 is ENHRY and CDR2 is SYGVKD in the germline V gene. The trim removed 5 bases at V and 7 bases at J, leaving 14 bases unmatched. The DNA of the CDR3 is TGTGCCATCAGTACCAGGACAGGGGCTCCTTCTGGTGGCTACACCTTC. Translated, it gives CAISTRTGAPSGGYTF.

The chain employs TRBV13 and TRBJ1-1; the D gene is possibly TRBD1 (6 bases). V shed 5 bases and J shed 8 bases, with 18 bases lying between them. Germline values: CDR1 PRHDT, CDR2 FYEKMQ (reference sequence). The CDR3 totals 14 residues. The CDR3 region has the DNA TGTGCCAGCAGCGCCACAGGGAAGCGGGTAGAAGCTTTCTTT. It yields the protein CASSATGKRVEAFF.

This clone was seen many times. This sequence joins TRBV5-1 and TRBJ2-1, with D tentatively TRBD2 (5 bases). Germline CDR1 and CDR2: SGHRS and YFSETQ. The length of the CDR3 is 12 residues. V gave up 5 bases and J gave up 6 bases, with 9 bases separating them. This chain's CDR3 is CASRKEVNEQFF. The CDR3 DNA sequence: TGCGCCAGCAGAAAGGAGGTCAATGAGCAGTTCTTC.

The chain uses TRBV7-8 and TRBJ2-2; no clear D. The CDR3 totals 14 residues. Germline assignment: CDR1 SGHVS and CDR2 FQNEAQ. V lost 6 bases, J lost 0 bases, and 8 bases lay in between. DNA of the CDR3: TGTGCCAGCAGACCGCGTACGAACACCGGGGAGCTGTTTTTT. It codes for CASRPRTNTGELFF.

The chain links TRBV30 to TRBJ1-5; possible D gene TRBD1, 5 bases. The CDR3 runs to 13 residues. From germline, CDR1 is GTSNPN and CDR2 SVGIG (reference sequence). Trimming pared 2 bases from V and 7 bases from J, leaving 12 bases between. CDR3 nucleotides: TGTGCCTGGAGTTGGGGGTTACAACAGCCCCAGCATTTT. Its protein product is CAWSWGLQQPQHF. The full variable domain, its missing parts supplied by reference TRBV30 and TRBJ1-5, is SQTIHQWPATLVQPVGSPLSLECTVEGTSNPNLYWYRQAAGRGLQLLFYSVGIGQISSEVPQNLSASRPQDRQFILSSKKLLLSDSGFYLCAWSWGLQQPQHFGDGTRLSIL.

This rearrangement joins TRBV23-1 to TRBJ1-5; D might be TRBD1 (6 bases). TRBV23-1 is known as an ORF, though its function is uncertain. Trimming took off 3 bases at V and 3 bases at J, with 9 bases between the two ends. This CDR3 contains 14 residues. Written as DNA, the CDR3 is TGCGCCAGCAGTCATTCAGGGGCCAATCAGCCCCAGCATTTT. It is translated as CASSHSGANQPQHF.

This sequence joins TRBV13 and TRBJ1-2, with a tentative D call TRBD1 (5 bases). The CDR3 runs 14 residues. CDR1 is PRHDT and CDR2 is FYEKMQ in the germline V gene (reference sequence). V was pared by 5 bases and J by 3 bases, with 13 bases between. The CDR3 region is CASSIDPGHYGYTF. DNA of the CDR3: TGTGCCAGCAGCATAGATCCGGGACACTATGGCTACACCTTC.

This clone was seen more than once but under ten times. The chain links TRBV5-1 to TRBJ2-1; 14 positions match TRBD2. V lost 0 bases and J lost 6; bases outside the gene matches: 8. CDR1 is SGHRS, CDR2 YFSETQ, per germline. The CDR3 runs to 18 residues. CDR3 DNA sequence: TGCGCCAGCAGCTTGGGACTAGCGGGAGGGCCGATTGGCAATGAGCAGTTCTTC. Its protein is CASSLGLAGGPIGNEQFF. The entire variable domain, with the rest obtained from reference TRBV5-1 and TRBJ2-1, is as follows: KAGVTQTPRYLIKTRGQQVTLSCSPISGHRSVSWYQQTPGQGLQFLFEYFSETQRNKGNFPGRFSGRQFSNSRSEMNVSTLELGDSALYLCASSLGLAGGPIGNEQFFGPGTRLTVL.

This clone appeared a few times. The chain links TRBV7-2 to TRBJ1-1; no reliable D call. Germline V gene sequence: CDR1 SGHTA, CDR2 FQGNSA. CDR3 length equals 16 residues. The ends were cut back, 5 bases at V and 0 bases at J, with 16 bases in the middle. The CDR3 coding sequence is TGTGCCAGCAGCCCCGGACGGGAAAAAATGAACACTGAAGCTTTCTTT. Translating gives CASSPGREKMNTEAFF.

This chain joins TRBV7-9 and TRBJ2-1; D may be TRBD2 (6 bases). Germline CDR1 reads SEHNR; CDR2 reads FQNEAQ (reference sequence). Trimming removed 5 bases from V and 7 bases from J, with 18 bases in between. CDR3 length: 15 amino acids. CDR3 nucleotide sequence: TGTGCCAGCAGCCGCCCCGGGGCCGGAGGGAATGAGCAGTTCTTC. Protein sequence: CASSRPGAGGNEQFF.

V and J are TRBV2 and TRBJ1-1, with a possible D match to TRBD1 (6 bases). CDR1 is SNHLY and CDR2 is FYNNEI in the germline V gene. The CDR3 totals 15 residues. V dropped 6 bases and J dropped 0 bases, with 14 bases sitting between them. The CDR3 region is CASRLPGHLNTEAFF. DNA for the CDR3: TGTGCCAGCAGACTCCCGGGACATCTGAACACTGAAGCTTTCTTT.